The source of this TCR beta chain is a study of T cell responses to AZD1222 COVID-19 vaccine. Study-level results: Clonal diversity was possibly underestimated; the donors were predominantly white British and more often female.

Concerning this clone itself: Its antigen is as yet unknown. The sample contains more than one DNA sequence encoding this CDR3.

The CDR3 loop spans 14 amino acids. The V segment lost 3 bases and the J segment 5 bases; nucleotides outside the gene matches: 0. Germline CDR1 and CDR2: SGHVS and FNYEAQ. Assay used: immunoSEQ multiplex PCR; TCRdb lists only in-frame clones, some missing. The top ten hold roughly 11% of the sample, which has 150,000 to 200,000 clones, around nine tenths seen once. The receptor was isolated from an adult who received the AZD1222 COVID-19 vaccine. V and J are TRBV7-6 and TRBJ1-4, with 10 bases fitting TRBD1. The source was peripheral blood, collected 28 days after the second AZD1222 dose. The CDR3 loop is CASSLGQGNEKLFF. CDR3 DNA sequence: TGTGCCAGCAGCTTGGGACAGGGGAATGAAAAACTGTTTTTT. Variable domain in full (rest from reference TRBV7-6 and TRBJ1-4): GAGVSQSPRYKVTKRGQDVALRCDPISGHVSLYWYRQALGQGPEFLTYFNYEAQQDKSGLPNDRFSAERPEGSISTLTIQRTEQRDSAMYRCASSLGQGNEKLFFGSGTQLSVL.